This T cell receptor (beta chain) was sequenced for a study of cytomegalovirus exposure and HLA in healthy donors. Looking at the study overall: About 200 million T cells yielded 90 million to 130 million unique TCR beta sequences, as an earlier analysis found. Study-level points and caveats: Most TCR sequences were uncommon, yet certain public TCRs appeared in many donors. Common viral pathogens seemed to be connected with several of the most significant clusters, according to a later analysis.

Worth noting for this clone: The antigen is not known. An end of the junction differs from the germline gene, which may be a read error.

The CDR3 sequence is 13 residues long. Germline V gives CDR1 GTSNPN, CDR2 SVGIG (reference sequence). Every donor was a healthy person donating bone marrow. The PCR employed 60 Vbeta primers together with 13 Jbeta primers. Here immunoSEQ multiplex PCR was the method, and the copy in TCRdb shows in-frame clones only, minus some. The sample lists about 150,000 clones, about three quarters seen once, with under 9% in the top ten. Specimen: PBMCs. The chain is built from TRBV30 and TRBJ2-4; 8 positions match TRBD1. This clonotype was sampled from a woman aged 40 to 50 in good health and CMV-seropositive. The CDR3 protein is CAWSPGGGNSQYF. The CDR3 nucleotides are TGTGCCTGGAGCCCAGGGGGCGGGAACAGTCAGTACTTC.